These 27 T cell receptor beta chains share one sample of origin, sequenced in a study of blood T cells in healthy people across ages. Combining a sample-barcoded 5' primer with a J-beta primer mix, a second PCR ran for roughly 7 to 12 cycles. In TCRdb, the 5' RACE reads were re-called with MiXCR into one record per CDR3 protein. The repertoire consists of 550,000 to 650,000 distinct CDR3 sequences, with about 28% occurring once and the leading ten covering under 4.5%. These records were also assigned to another study, of T cells of mothers and their children.

Sequenced: blood. All receptors come from a boy aged 2 to 10 in good health.

This clonotype was seen a handful of times. The J gene is TRBJ2-7, the V gene TRBV4-3; a possible D gene is TRBD2 (5 bases). From germline, CDR1 is LGHNA and CDR2 YSLEER. The CDR3 totals 16 residues. V was clipped by 1 base and J by 4 bases, with 17 bases between them. The CDR3 loop is CASSQGSTGNLYEQYF. DNA for the CDR3: TGCGCCAGCAGCCAAGGATCAACCGGGAACCTTTACGAGCAGTACTTC.

V gene TRBV19 combines with J gene TRBJ2-5; 11 bases map to TRBD1. The CDR3 has 15 residues. J gave up 4 bases and V 1 base, and 2 bases lay outside the gene matches. In germline, CDR1 is LNHDA, CDR2 SQIVND (reference sequence). This chain's CDR3 is CASSIGGTGGETQYF. CDR3 nucleotide sequence: TGTGCCAGTAGTATAGGAGGGACAGGGGGAGAGACCCAGTACTTC.

At least ten counts were recorded for this clonotype. The chain joins TRBV12-3 or TRBV12-4 to TRBJ2-1; D gene unclear. The CDR3 runs 14 residues. The V end was cut by 7 bases, the J end by 5 bases, with 15 bases between. The DNA of the CDR3 is TGTGCCAGCACCCTATCGAGAAACAACAATGAGCAGTTCTTC. Translating it yields CASTLSRNNNEQFF.

A remark on this clonotype: One junction end does not reproduce the germline sequence, and a read error may be involved. This chain uses TRBV30 with TRBJ2-5; D is uncertain. The length of the CDR3 is 13 residues. Per the germline V gene, CDR1 is GTSNPN and CDR2 is SVGIG (reference sequence). CDR3 sequence (DNA): TGTGCCTGGAGTGTTCTAGTAGGCAATGAGCAGCTCTTC. Its translation: CAWSVLVGNEQLF.

This clonotype was seen once. V gene TRBV5-1 combines with J gene TRBJ2-1; 9 nucleotides line up with TRBD1. The CDR3 consists of 15 residues. V was pared by 3 bases and J by 4 bases, with 5 bases of the junction left unmatched. Germline V gene sequence: CDR1 SGHRS, CDR2 YFSETQ. The CDR3 DNA follows: TGCGCCAGCAGCTACGACAGGGGGACATACAATGAGCAGTTCTTC. It is translated as CASSYDRGTYNEQFF. Full variable domain (outside the CDR3, taken from reference TRBV5-1 and TRBJ2-1): KAGVTQTPRYLIKTRGQQVTLSCSPISGHRSVSWYQQTPGQGLQFLFEYFSETQRNKGNFPGRFSGRQFSNSRSEMNVSTLELGDSALYLCASSYDRGTYNEQFFGPGTRLTVL.

This clonotype was seen more than once but under ten times. The CDR3 spells CASSYSPGQQETQYF. CDR3 DNA: TGCGCCAGCAGCTACTCCCCGGGACAGCAAGAGACCCAGTACTTC. The V gene is TRBV5-1, the J gene TRBJ2-5; 7 nucleotides align to TRBD1. The germline V gene has CDR1 SGHRS and CDR2 YFSETQ. The CDR3 length is 15 residues. Losses at the gene ends were 3 bases for V and 2 bases for J; bases not matched to a gene: 7. The entire variable domain, with the rest obtained from reference TRBV5-1 and TRBJ2-5, is as follows: KAGVTQTPRYLIKTRGQQVTLSCSPISGHRSVSWYQQTPGQGLQFLFEYFSETQRNKGNFPGRFSGRQFSNSRSEMNVSTLELGDSALYLCASSYSPGQQETQYFGPGTRLLVL.

This rearrangement joins TRBV11-2 to TRBJ1-1; D unresolved. CDR3 size: 15 residues. CDR1 and CDR2 (germline): SGHAT, FQNNGV. With 2 bases removed from V and 6 bases from J, the gap between germline ends came to 16 bases. Here the CDR3 reads CASSLISGQTPEAFF. The CDR3 region has the DNA TGTGCCAGCAGCTTAATTAGTGGCCAAACCCCTGAAGCTTTCTTT.

There are a few counts of this clonotype. The chain uses TRBV12-3 or TRBV12-4 and TRBJ2-1; D might be TRBD2 (7 bases). This CDR3 is 16 amino acids long. Deletions cut 5 bases from V and 2 bases from J, with 16 bases between. The CDR3: CASSRRGGGPYNEQFF. The DNA of the CDR3 is TGTGCCAGCAGTCGCCGGGGAGGGGGGCCCTACAATGAGCAGTTCTTC.

This clonotype was picked up a small number of times. The chain couples TRBV9 to TRBJ1-1; 7 bases agree with TRBD1. The J segment lost 2 bases and the V segment lost 0 bases, leaving 10 bases of the junction unmatched. Germline lookup yields CDR1 SGDLS and CDR2 YYNGEE. This CDR3 has 17 amino acids. CDR3 nucleotide sequence: TGTGCCAGCAGCGTAGCTAGAGACAGGGTTCAAAACACTGAAGCTTTCTTT. The encoded protein is CASSVARDRVQNTEAFF.

Only a few counts were recorded for this clonotype. V and J are TRBV12-3 or TRBV12-4 and TRBJ2-5, with D unresolved. The CDR3 spans 11 residues. Trimming removed 3 bases at V and 14 bases at J, with 13 bases between. CDR3 nucleotides: TGTGCCAGCAGTTTCGGAAGACGCCGTTACTTC. Its protein is CASSFGRRRYF.

This sequence joins TRBV29-1 and TRBJ2-3; D might be TRBD1 (5 bases). Trimming took off 6 bases at V and 0 bases at J, with 13 bases between the two ends. The CDR3 extends over 14 amino acids. From germline, CDR1 is SQVTM and CDR2 ANQGSEA. The CDR3 sequence: CSVRAGVSTDTQYF. CDR3 nucleotide sequence: TGCAGCGTCAGGGCTGGCGTTAGCACAGATACGCAGTATTTT.

The chain links TRBV6-1 to TRBJ2-1; 12 nucleotides line up with TRBD2. The CDR3 length is 16 residues. V gave up 7 bases and J gave up 4 bases; unmatched junction bases: 8. The germline gives CDR1 MNHNS, CDR2 SASEGT. CDR3 nucleotides: TGTGCCAGCAACAGGGGTACTAGCGGGGGGTACAATGAGCAGTTCTTC. Translating gives CASNRGTSGGYNEQFF.

As regards this clonotype: A junction end diverges from the germline sequence, so it may reflect a read error. This rearrangement joins TRBV20-1 to TRBJ2-3, with 7 bases fitting TRBD1. CDR3 length equals 14 residues. CDR1 is DFQATT, CDR2 SNEGSKA, per germline (reference sequence). CDR3 loop: CSARGTASTDTRYF. DNA of the CDR3: TGCAGTGCTAGGGGGACAGCTAGCACAGATACGCGGTATTTT.

This clonotype was observed a few times. CDR3: CASSLGVKTQYF. The DNA of the CDR3 is TGTGCCAGCAGCTTGGGGGTAAAGACCCAGTACTTC. V gene TRBV11-2 combines with J gene TRBJ2-5, with D perhaps TRBD1 or TRBD2 (5 bases each). The germline V and J ends were trimmed by 3 bases and 6 bases, with 8 bases remaining between them. The CDR3 has 12 residues. CDR1 and CDR2 from the germline V gene are SGHAT and FQNNGV.

The gene calls are TRBV6-5 and TRBJ1-4; D ambiguous. This CDR3 has 15 amino acids. V gave up 6 bases and J gave up 8 bases, with 19 bases separating them. Looked up from germline, CDR1 is MNHEY and CDR2 is SVGAGI. The CDR3 loop is CASRPMVEEGEKLFF. Written as DNA, the CDR3 is TGTGCCAGCAGGCCTATGGTCGAGGAAGGCGAAAAACTGTTTTTT.

The gene calls are TRBV7-2 and TRBJ2-3; TRBD1 matches at 8 bases. The CDR3 extends over 14 amino acids. Unmatched junction bases numbered 4, after V lost 2 bases and J lost 6 bases. Germline lookup yields CDR1 SGHTA and CDR2 FQGNSA. CDR3 nucleotides: TGTGCCAGCAGCTTAATTTACAGGGGGGATACGCAGTATTTT. It translates to CASSLIYRGDTQYF.

This clonotype was seen more than once but under ten times. The chain joins TRBV6-2 or TRBV6-3 to TRBJ2-6; 7 bases are shared with TRBD1. Per the germline V gene, CDR1 is MNHEY and CDR2 is SVGEGT. V lost 7 bases to trimming and J lost 0 bases; unmatched junction nucleotides: 12. The CDR3 is made up of 18 amino acids. CDR3 sequence (DNA): TGTGCCAGCAAGGAAAAAGACAGGGAGCTCTCTGGGGCCAACGTCCTGACTTTC. Its protein is CASKEKDRELSGANVLTF.

This clonotype was recorded a few times. The J gene is TRBJ2-3, the V gene TRBV5-1; no firm D call. Germline CDR1 and CDR2: SGHRS and YFSETQ. The ends were cut back, 2 bases at V and 8 bases at J, with 12 bases in the middle. The CDR3 contains 13 residues. CDR3 DNA sequence: TGCGCCAGCAGCTTTGGGTCCCCAGGTACGCAGTATTTT. It translates to CASSFGSPGTQYF.

The genes are TRBV20-1 and TRBJ2-7, with a weak D call TRBD2 (5 bases). Germline V gene lookup returns CDR1 DFQATT and CDR2 SNEGSKA (reference sequence). The CDR3 length is 14 residues. V lost 3 bases and J 2 bases, leaving 14 bases between the germline ends. CDR3 nucleotide sequence: TGCAGTGCTAGGGGAGCTTTACTCACCTACGAGCAGTACTTC. It yields the protein CSARGALLTYEQYF.

The sample holds a few counts of this clonotype. V gene TRBV4-2 combines with J gene TRBJ1-2; 7 bases fit TRBD1. CDR1 and CDR2 (germline): LGHNA, YNFKEQ. The CDR3 covers 15 residues. V lost 5 bases and J lost 4; bases outside the gene matches: 10. The CDR3 loop is CASSGPGQPFYGYTF. CDR3 DNA: TGTGCCAGCAGCGGACCGGGACAGCCCTTCTATGGCTACACCTTC.

In nucleotides, the CDR3 is TGTGCCAGCAGCCAAGATGCGAGGGCGGGGTATGGCTACACCTTC. Amino acids: CASSQDARAGYGYTF. This chain uses TRBV3-1 with TRBJ1-2, with D uncertain. The CDR3 has 15 residues. V was cut by 0 bases and J by 5 bases, with 13 bases left in between. CDR1 and CDR2 from the germline V gene are LGHDT and YNNKEL (reference sequence).

As to this clonotype: At one boundary the junction diverges from the germline segment, which might be a read error. The chain combines TRBV6-4 with TRBJ1-1; 7 bases align to TRBD1. The CDR3 is made up of 13 amino acids. Germline V gene lookup returns CDR1 MRHNA and CDR2 SNTAGT. CDR3 protein: CASSLTGNTGAFF. DNA for the CDR3: TGTGCCAGCAGTTTGACAGGGAACACTGGAGCTTTCTTT.

This clonotype has only a few counts. This chain joins TRBV14 and TRBJ2-3; 7 bases align to TRBD1. J was trimmed by 2 bases and V by 2 bases; bases with no gene match: 10. The CDR3 is made up of 17 amino acids. Germline assignment: CDR1 SGHDN and CDR2 FVKESK. Here the CDR3 reads CASSQQWGTAITDTQYF. CDR3 coding DNA: TGTGCCAGCAGCCAACAATGGGGGACAGCTATCACAGATACGCAGTATTTT.

There are many counts of this clonotype. As DNA, the CDR3 is TGTGCCAGCAGCTACGCAATAGGGGAGGCGAACACTGAAGCTTTCTTT. It yields the protein CASSYAIGEANTEAFF. The chain couples TRBV7-2 to TRBJ1-1; D might be TRBD1 (5 bases). V was shortened by 4 bases and J by 1 base, with 16 bases between the two germline ends. Germline CDR1 reads SGHTA; CDR2 reads FQGNSA. The CDR3 is 16 residues long. Complete variable domain (other parts from reference TRBV7-2 and TRBJ1-1): GAGVSQSPSNKVTEKGKDVELRCDPISGHTALYWYRQSLGQGLEFLIYFQGNSAPDKSGLPSDRFSAERTGGSVSTLTIQRTQQEDSAVYLCASSYAIGEANTEAFFGQGTRLTVV.

The chain uses TRBV6-5 and TRBJ2-6; D ambiguous. The CDR3 length is 13 residues. With 6 bases removed from V and 4 bases from J, the gap between germline ends came to 7 bases. Germline CDR1 reads MNHEY; CDR2 reads SVGAGI. Here the CDR3 DNA reads TGTGCCAGCAGGGGCGCCGGGGCCAACGTCCTGACTTTC. Protein sequence: CASRGAGANVLTF.

This clonotype was found a few times. The rearrangement joins TRBV2 to TRBJ1-2; TRBD1 aligns across 7 bases. This CDR3 comprises 13 residues. Germline V gene data show CDR1 as SNHLY and CDR2 as FYNNEI. Trimming removed 6 bases from V and 10 bases from J; junction bases left unmatched: 11. The CDR3: CASSHTTGEDYTF. The CDR3 region has the DNA TGTGCCAGCAGCCACACTACAGGGGAAGACTACACCTTC.

As to this clonotype: A read error may produce the germline difference seen at one junction end. The J gene is TRBJ1-3, the V gene TRBV20-1; the D is unclear. The CDR3 totals 11 residues. Germline CDR1 DFQATT, CDR2 SNEGSKA (reference sequence). The CDR3 region is CSARDGNTIYF. CDR3 sequence (DNA): TGTAGTGCTAGAGATGGAAACACCATATATTTT.